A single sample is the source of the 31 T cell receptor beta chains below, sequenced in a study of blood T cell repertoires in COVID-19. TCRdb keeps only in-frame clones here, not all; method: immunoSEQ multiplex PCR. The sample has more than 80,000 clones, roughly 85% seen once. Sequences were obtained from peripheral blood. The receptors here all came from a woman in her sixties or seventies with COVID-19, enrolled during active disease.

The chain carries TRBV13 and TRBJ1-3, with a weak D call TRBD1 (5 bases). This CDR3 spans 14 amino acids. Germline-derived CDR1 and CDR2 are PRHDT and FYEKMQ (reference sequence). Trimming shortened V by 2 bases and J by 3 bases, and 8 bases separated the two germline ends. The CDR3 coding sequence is TGTGCCAGCAGCTTACAGGGTGATGGAAACACCATATATTTT. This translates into CASSLQGDGNTIYF. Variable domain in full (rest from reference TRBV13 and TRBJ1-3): AAGVIQSPRHLIKEKRETATLKCYPIPRHDTVYWYQQGPGQDPQFLISFYEKMQSDKGSIPDRFSAQQFSDYHSELNMSSLELGDSALYFCASSLQGDGNTIYFGEGSWLTVV.

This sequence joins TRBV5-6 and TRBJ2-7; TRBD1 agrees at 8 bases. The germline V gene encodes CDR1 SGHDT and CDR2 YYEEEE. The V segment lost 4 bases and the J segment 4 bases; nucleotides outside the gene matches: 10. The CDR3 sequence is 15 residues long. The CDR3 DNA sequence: TGTGCCAGCAGCAATTCCGGGACAGGAGTTTACGAGCAGTACTTC. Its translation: CASSNSGTGVYEQYF. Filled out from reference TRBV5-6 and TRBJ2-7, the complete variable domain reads DAGVTQSPTHLIKTRGQQVTLRCSPKSGHDTVSWYQQALGQGPQFIFQYYEEEERQRGNFPDRFSGHQFPNYSSELNVNALLLGDSALYLCASSNSGTGVYEQYFGPGTRLTVT.

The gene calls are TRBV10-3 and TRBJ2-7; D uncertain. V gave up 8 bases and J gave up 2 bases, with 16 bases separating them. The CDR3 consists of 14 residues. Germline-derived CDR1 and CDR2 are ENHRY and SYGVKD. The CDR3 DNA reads TGTGCCATCGCGTCTAAAGCGCCACCCTACGAGCAGTACTTC. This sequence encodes CAIASKAPPYEQYF.

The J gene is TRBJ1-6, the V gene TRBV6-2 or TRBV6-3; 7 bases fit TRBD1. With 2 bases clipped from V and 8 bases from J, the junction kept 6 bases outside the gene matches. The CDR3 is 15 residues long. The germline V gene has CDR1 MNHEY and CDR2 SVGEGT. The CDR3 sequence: CASSYAGTDYSPLHF. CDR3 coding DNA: TGTGCCAGCAGTTACGCCGGGACAGATTATTCACCCCTCCACTTT.

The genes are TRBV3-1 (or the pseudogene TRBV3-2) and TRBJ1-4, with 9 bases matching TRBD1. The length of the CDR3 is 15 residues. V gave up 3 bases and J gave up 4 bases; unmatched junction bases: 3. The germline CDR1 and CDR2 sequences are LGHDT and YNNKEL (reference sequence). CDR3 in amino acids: CASSQRQGGNEKLFF. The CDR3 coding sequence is TGTGCCAGCAGCCAGCGACAGGGGGGTAATGAAAAACTGTTTTTT.

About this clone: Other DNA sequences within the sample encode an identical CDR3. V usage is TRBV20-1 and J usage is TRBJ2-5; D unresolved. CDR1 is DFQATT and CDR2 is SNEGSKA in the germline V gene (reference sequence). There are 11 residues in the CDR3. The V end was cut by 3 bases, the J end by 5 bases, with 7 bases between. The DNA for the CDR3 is TGCAGTGCTAGTCTCGAGGAGACCCAGTACTTC. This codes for CSASLEETQYF.

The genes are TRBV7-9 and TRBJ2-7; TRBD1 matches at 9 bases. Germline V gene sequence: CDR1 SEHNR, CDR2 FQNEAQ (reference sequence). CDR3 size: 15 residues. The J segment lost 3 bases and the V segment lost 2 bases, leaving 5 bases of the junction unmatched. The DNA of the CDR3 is TGTGCCAGCAGCTTACCCCGGGACAGGGACTACGAGCAGTACTTC. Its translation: CASSLPRDRDYEQYF.

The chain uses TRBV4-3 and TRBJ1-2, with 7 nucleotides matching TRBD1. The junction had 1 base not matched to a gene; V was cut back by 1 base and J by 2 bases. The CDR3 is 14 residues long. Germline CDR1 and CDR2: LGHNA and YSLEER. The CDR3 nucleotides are TGCGCCAGCAGCCAAGTAGGGGGCAACTATGGCTACACCTTC. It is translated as CASSQVGGNYGYTF.

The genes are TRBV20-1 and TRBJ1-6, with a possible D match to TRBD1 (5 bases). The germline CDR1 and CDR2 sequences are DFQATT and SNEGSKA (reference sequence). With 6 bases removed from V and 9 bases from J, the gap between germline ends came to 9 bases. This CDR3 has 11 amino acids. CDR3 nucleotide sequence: TGCAGTGCCCAGGGTGGTTCACCCCTCCACTTT. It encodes CSAQGGSPLHF.

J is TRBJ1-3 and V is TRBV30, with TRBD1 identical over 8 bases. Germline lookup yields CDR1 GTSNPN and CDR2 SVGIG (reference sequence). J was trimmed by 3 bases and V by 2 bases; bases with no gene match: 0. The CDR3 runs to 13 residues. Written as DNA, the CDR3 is TGTGCCTGGAGTACAGGGGGTGGAAACACCATATATTTT. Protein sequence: CAWSTGGGNTIYF.

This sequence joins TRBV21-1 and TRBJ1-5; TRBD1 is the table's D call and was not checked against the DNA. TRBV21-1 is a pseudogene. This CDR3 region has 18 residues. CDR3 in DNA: TGTGCCAGCAGCAAACCTCCCCTTGGACACGAGTTAAATCAGCCCCAGCATTTT. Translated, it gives CASSKPPLGHELNQPQHF.

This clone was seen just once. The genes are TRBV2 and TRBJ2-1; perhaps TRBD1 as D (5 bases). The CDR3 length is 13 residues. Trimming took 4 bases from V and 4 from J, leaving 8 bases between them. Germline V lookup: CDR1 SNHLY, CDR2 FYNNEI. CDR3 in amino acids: CASSAQGYNEQFF. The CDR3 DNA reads TGTGCCAGCAGTGCCCAGGGATACAATGAGCAGTTCTTC. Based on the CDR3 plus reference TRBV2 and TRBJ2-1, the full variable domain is EPEVTQTPSHQVTQMGQEVILRCVPISNHLYFYWYRQILGQKVEFLVSFYNNEISEKSEIFDDQFSVERPDGSNFTLKIRSTKLEDSAMYFCASSAQGYNEQFFGPGTRLTVL.

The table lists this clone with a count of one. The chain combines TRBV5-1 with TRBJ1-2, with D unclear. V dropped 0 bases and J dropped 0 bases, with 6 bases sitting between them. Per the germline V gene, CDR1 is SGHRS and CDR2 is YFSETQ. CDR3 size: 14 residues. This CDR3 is CASSLDPTNYGYTF. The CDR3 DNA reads TGCGCCAGCAGCTTGGATCCAACTAACTATGGCTACACCTTC. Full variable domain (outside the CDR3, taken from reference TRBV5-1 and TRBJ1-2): KAGVTQTPRYLIKTRGQQVTLSCSPISGHRSVSWYQQTPGQGLQFLFEYFSETQRNKGNFPGRFSGRQFSNSRSEMNVSTLELGDSALYLCASSLDPTNYGYTFGSGTRLTVV.

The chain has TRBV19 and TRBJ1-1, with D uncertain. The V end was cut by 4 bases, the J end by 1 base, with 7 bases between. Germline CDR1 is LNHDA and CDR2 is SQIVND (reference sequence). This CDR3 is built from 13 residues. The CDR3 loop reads CASSTGKNTEAFF. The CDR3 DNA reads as TGTGCCAGTAGTACGGGGAAGAACACTGAAGCTTTCTTT.

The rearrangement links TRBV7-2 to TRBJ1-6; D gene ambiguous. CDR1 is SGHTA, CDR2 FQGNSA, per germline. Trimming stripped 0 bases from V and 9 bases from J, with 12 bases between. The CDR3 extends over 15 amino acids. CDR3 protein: CASSLAVSSGSPLHF. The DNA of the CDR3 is TGTGCCAGCAGCTTAGCGGTCTCAAGCGGTTCACCCCTCCACTTT. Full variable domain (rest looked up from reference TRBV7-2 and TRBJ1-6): GAGVSQSPSNKVTEKGKDVELRCDPISGHTALYWYRQSLGQGLEFLIYFQGNSAPDKSGLPSDRFSAERTGGSVSTLTIQRTQQEDSAVYLCASSLAVSSGSPLHFGNGTRLTVT.

As DNA, the CDR3 is TGTGCCAGCAGCTTGTGGGACAGGGCAAAAGATACGCAGTATTTT. Encoded protein: CASSLWDRAKDTQYF. The chain carries TRBV5-5 and TRBJ2-3; 9 bases are a match to TRBD1. The junction had 5 bases not matched to a gene; V was cut back by 1 base and J by 5 bases. The germline V gene encodes CDR1 SGHKS and CDR2 YYEKEE (reference sequence). The CDR3 has 15 amino acids.

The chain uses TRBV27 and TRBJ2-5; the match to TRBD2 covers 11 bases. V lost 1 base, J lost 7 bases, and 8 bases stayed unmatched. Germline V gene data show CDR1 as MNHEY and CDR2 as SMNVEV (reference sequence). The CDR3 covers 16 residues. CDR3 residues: CASSLWGTSGPWTQYF. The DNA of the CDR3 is TGTGCCAGCAGTTTATGGGGGACTAGCGGCCCCTGGACCCAGTACTTC.

The chain's CDR3 is CASSQDKQGSYEQYF. The CDR3 region has the DNA TGCGCCAGCAGCCAAGATAAACAGGGCTCCTACGAGCAGTACTTC. The chain uses TRBV4-3 and TRBJ2-7; tentative D call: TRBD1 (6 bases). Per the germline V gene, CDR1 is LGHNA and CDR2 is YSLEER. There are 15 residues in the CDR3. V shed 0 bases and J shed 0 bases, with 9 bases lying between them.

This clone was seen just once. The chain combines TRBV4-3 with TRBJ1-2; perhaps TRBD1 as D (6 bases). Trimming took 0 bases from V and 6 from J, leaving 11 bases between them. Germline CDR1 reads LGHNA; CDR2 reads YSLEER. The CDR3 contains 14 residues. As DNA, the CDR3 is TGCGCCAGCAGCCAAGACAGGGCAGGGGATGGCTACACCTTC. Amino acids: CASSQDRAGDGYTF.

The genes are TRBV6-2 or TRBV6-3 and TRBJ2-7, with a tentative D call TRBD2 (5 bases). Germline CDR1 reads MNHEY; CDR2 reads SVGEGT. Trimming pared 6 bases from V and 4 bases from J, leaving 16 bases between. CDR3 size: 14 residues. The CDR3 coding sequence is TGTGCCAGCAGCGGACTTCCGTCGGGTTACGAGCAGTACTTC. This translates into CASSGLPSGYEQYF.

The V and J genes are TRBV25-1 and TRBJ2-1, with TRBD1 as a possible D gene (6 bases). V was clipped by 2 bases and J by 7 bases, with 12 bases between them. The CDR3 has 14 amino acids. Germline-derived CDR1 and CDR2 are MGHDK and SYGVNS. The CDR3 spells CASSEPGQENEQFF. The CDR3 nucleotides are TGTGCCAGCAGTGAACCGGGACAAGAGAATGAGCAGTTCTTC.

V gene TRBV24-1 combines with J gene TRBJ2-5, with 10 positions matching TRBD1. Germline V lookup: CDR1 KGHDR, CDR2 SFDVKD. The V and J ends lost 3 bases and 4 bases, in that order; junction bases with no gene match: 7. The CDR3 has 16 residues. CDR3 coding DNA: TGTGCCACCAGTGATCCGTGGACAGGGGGGCCAGAGACCCAGTACTTC. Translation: CATSDPWTGGPETQYF.

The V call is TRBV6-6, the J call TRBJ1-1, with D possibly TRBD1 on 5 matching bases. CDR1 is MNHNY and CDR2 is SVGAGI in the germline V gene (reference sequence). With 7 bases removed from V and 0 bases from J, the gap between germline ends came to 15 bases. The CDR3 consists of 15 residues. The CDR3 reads CASTRGRTMNTEAFF. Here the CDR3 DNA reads TGTGCCAGCACTCGGGGACGGACTATGAACACTGAAGCTTTCTTT.

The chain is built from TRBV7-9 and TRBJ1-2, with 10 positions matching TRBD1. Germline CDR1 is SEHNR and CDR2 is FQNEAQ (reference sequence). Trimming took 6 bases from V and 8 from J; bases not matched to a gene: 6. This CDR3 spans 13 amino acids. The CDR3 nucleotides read TGTGCCAGCAGAAGAGGGACAGGGGACGGCTACACCTTC. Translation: CASRRGTGDGYTF.

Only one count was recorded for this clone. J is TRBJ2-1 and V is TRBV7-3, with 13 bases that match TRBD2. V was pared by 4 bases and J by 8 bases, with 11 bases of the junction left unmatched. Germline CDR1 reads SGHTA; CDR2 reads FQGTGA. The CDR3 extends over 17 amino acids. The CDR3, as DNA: TGTGCCAGCAGCTCTGGACTAGCGGGGGCTCAGGGGGATGAGCAGTTCTTC. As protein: CASSSGLAGAQGDEQFF.

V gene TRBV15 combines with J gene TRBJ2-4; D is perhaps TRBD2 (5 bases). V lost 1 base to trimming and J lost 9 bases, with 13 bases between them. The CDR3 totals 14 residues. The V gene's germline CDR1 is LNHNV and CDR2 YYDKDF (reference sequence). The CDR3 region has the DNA TGTGCCACCAGCAGAGGGGAGAGCCGTGCCATTCAGTACTTC. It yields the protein CATSRGESRAIQYF.

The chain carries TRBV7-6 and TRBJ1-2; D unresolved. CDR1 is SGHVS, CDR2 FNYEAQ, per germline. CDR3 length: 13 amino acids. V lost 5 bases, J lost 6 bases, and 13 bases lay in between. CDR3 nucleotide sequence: TGTGCCAGCAGCGGAGACGGATTTGATGGCTACACCTTC. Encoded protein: CASSGDGFDGYTF. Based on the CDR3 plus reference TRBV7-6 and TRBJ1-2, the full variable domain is GAGVSQSPRYKVTKRGQDVALRCDPISGHVSLYWYRQALGQGPEFLTYFNYEAQQDKSGLPNDRFSAERPEGSISTLTIQRTEQRDSAMYRCASSGDGFDGYTFGSGTRLTVV.

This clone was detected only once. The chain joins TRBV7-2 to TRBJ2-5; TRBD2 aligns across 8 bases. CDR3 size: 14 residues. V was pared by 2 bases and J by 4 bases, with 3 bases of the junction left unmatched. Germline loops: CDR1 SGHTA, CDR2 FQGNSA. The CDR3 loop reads CASSLLAGGETQYF. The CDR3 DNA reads TGTGCCAGCAGCTTACTCGCGGGGGGAGAGACCCAGTACTTC.

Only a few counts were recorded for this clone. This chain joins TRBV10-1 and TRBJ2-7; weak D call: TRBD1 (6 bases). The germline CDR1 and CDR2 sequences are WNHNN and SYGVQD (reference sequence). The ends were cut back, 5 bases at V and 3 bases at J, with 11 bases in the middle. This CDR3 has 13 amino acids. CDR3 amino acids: CASSPGTSYEQYF. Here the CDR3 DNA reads TGCGCCAGCAGTCCTGGGACAAGCTACGAGCAGTACTTC.

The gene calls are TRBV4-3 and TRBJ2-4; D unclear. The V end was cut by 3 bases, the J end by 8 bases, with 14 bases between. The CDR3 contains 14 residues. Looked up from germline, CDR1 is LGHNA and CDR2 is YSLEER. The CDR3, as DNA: TGCGCCAGCAGCCACACCTCAGATCGGGACATTCAGTACTTC. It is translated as CASSHTSDRDIQYF.

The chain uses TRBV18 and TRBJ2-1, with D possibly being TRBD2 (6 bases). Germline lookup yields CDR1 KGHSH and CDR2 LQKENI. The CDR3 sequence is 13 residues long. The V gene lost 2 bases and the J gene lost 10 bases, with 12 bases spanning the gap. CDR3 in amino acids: CASSPAGTHEQFF. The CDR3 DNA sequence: TGTGCCAGCTCACCAGCCGGGACTCACGAGCAGTTCTTC. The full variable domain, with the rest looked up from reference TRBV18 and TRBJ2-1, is NAGVMQNPRHLVRRRGQEARLRCSPMKGHSHVYWYRQLPEEGLKFMVYLQKENIIDESGMPKERFSAEFPKEGPSILRIQQVVRGDSAAYFCASSPAGTHEQFFGPGTRLTVL.